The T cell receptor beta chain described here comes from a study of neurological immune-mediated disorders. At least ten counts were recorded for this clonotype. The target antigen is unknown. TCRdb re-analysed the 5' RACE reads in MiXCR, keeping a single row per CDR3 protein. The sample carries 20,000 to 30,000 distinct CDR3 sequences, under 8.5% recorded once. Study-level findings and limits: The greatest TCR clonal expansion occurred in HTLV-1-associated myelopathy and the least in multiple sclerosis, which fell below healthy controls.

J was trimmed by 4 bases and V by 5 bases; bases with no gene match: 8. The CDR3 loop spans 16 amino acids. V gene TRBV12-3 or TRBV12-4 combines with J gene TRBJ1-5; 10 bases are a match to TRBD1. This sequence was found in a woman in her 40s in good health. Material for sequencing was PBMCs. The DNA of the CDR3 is TGTGCCAGCAGTACCGGGACAGGGGCCCGTAATCAGCCCCAGCATTTT. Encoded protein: CASSTGTGARNQPQHF.